The T cell receptor beta chain under discussion was sequenced for a study of human T cells and chemical hapten exposure. Findings of the study overall: Alopecia affected the donors, so their immune response may differ from healthy people's. Significantly greater numbers of large CDR3 similarity clusters came from expanded TCRs than from controls.

This clonotype was seen a few times. The antigen remains unidentified. TCRdb analysed the RACE reads with MiXCR anew, one entry per CDR3 protein. The sample yields around 80,000 distinct CDR3 sequences, 6.6% seen once. This CDR3 is built from 14 residues. The germline CDR1 and CDR2 sequences are SEHNR and FQNEAQ (reference sequence). Trimming cost V 1 base and J 7 bases, with 11 bases left between them. Stated time point: patch test 2, 6 weeks after DPC sensitization. Treatment described: therapeutic diphenylcyclopropenone sensitization with weekly scalp DPC. Sample: whole blood, taken in connection with sensitization to the hapten diphenylcyclopropenone (DPC). The V gene is TRBV7-9, the J gene TRBJ2-1; a possible D gene is TRBD2 (5 bases). This receptor was identified in a woman in her twenties or thirties with alopecia areata. Some clones in this sample may be carry-over from other donors' samples. As DNA, the CDR3 is TGTGCCAGCAGCTTAGTCGGGGTAGTGAATGAGCAGTTCTTC. It yields the protein CASSLVGVVNEQFF.